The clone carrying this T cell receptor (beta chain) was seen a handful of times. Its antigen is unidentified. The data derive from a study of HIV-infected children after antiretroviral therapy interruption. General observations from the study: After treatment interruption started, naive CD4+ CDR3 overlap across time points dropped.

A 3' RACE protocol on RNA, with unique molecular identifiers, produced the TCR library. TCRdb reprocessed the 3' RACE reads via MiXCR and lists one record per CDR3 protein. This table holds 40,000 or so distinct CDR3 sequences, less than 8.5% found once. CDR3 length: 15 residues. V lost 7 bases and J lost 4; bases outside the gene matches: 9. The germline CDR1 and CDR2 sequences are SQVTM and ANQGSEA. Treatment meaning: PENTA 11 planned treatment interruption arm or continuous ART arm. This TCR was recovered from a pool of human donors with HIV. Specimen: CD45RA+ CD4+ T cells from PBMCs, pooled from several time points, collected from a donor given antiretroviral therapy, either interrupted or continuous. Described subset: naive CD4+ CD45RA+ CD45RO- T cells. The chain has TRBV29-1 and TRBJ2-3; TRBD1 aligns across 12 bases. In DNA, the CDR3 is TGCAGCGCCGGGACCGGGACAGGGGGCGCAGATACGCAGTATTTT. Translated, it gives CSAGTGTGGADTQYF.